The 6 T cell receptor beta chains reported below all come from one sample, sequenced in a study of cytomegalovirus exposure and HLA in healthy donors. PCR primers comprised 60 Vbeta and 13 Jbeta primers. Clones were read by immunoSEQ multiplex PCR, and TCRdb kept only the in-frame ones, dropping some. This sample's table reports tens of thousands of clones. The sequenced sample consisted of PBMCs. Receptor source: a man over 45 in good health and CMV-seropositive.

The genes are TRBV27 and TRBJ2-2; D not certain. Deletions cut 5 bases from V and 6 bases from J, with 10 bases between. The CDR3 sequence is 13 residues long. Germline V gene sequence: CDR1 MNHEY, CDR2 SMNVEV (reference sequence). The CDR3 protein is CASSPPRSGELFF. The CDR3 bases are TGTGCCAGCAGTCCCCCCAGATCCGGGGAGCTGTTTTTT.

This chain links TRBV5-4 with TRBJ2-5, with 11 bases matching TRBD2. Trimming cost V 5 bases and J 5 bases; bases outside gene matches: 8. This CDR3 has 15 residues. The germline CDR1 and CDR2 sequences are SGHNT and YYREEE (reference sequence). The CDR3 DNA reads as TGTGCCAGCAGTCTCCCGACTAGCGGGAAGGAGACCCAGTACTTC. Protein sequence: CASSLPTSGKETQYF.

V usage is TRBV14 and J usage is TRBJ2-7; D unresolved. CDR3 length equals 12 residues. Trimming removed 3 bases at V and 2 bases at J, with 5 bases between. The germline V gene has CDR1 SGHDN and CDR2 FVKESK. The CDR3 DNA reads TGTGCCAGCAGCCATTCGGCCTACGAGCAGTACTTC. The encoded protein is CASSHSAYEQYF.

The rearrangement uses TRBV20-1 and TRBJ2-1; weak D call: TRBD1 (5 bases). Germline V lookup: CDR1 DFQATT, CDR2 SNEGSKA (reference sequence). There are 9 residues in the CDR3. CDR3 in DNA: TGCAGGGTCTCAGGGGAGCAGTTCTTC. Translating it yields CRVSGEQFF.

V is TRBV28 and J is TRBJ2-6; tentative D call: TRBD1 (6 bases). The CDR3 has 18 residues. Trimming cost V 5 bases and J 0 bases, with 17 bases left between them. CDR1 is MDHEN and CDR2 is SYDVKM in the germline V gene. The CDR3 DNA follows: TGTGCCAGCAGTACAGGGTTAATTTCGGACTCTGGGGCCAACGTCCTGACTTTC. It specifies CASSTGLISDSGANVLTF.

The rearrangement uses TRBV2 and TRBJ2-7; 9 bases align to TRBD1. The J segment lost 1 base and the V segment lost 6 bases, leaving 4 bases of the junction unmatched. Germline V gene sequence: CDR1 SNHLY, CDR2 FYNNEI. The CDR3 contains 14 residues. In nucleotides, the CDR3 is TGTGCCAGCAGGTCCGGGACAGGGTCCTACGAGCAGTACTTC. Protein sequence: CASRSGTGSYEQYF.